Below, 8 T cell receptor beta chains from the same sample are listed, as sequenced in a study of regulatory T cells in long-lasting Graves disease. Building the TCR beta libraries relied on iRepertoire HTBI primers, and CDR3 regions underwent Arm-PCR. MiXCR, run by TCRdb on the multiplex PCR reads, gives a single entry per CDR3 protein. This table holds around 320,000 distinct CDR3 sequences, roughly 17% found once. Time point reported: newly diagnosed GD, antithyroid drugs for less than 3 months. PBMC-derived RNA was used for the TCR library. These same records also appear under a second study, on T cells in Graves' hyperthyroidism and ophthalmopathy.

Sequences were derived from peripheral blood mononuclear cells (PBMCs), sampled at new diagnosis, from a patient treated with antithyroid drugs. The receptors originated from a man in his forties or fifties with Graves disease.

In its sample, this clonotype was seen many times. As DNA, the CDR3 is TGTGCCAGCAGCCAAGGGCCAGGGGGTAACTATGGCTACACCTTC. This gives the protein CASSQGPGGNYGYTF. The V call is TRBV3-1, the J call TRBJ1-2; 7 bases align to TRBD1. V shed 1 base and J 1 base; nucleotides not matched to a gene: 3. Germline V gene data show CDR1 as LGHDT and CDR2 as YNNKEL (reference sequence). This CDR3 has 15 residues.

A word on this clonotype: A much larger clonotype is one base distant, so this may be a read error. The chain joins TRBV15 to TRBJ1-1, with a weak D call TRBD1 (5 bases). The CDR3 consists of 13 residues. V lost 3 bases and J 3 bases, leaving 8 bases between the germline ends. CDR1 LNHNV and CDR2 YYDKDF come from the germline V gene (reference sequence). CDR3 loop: CATSRSGDTEAFF. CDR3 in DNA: TGTGCCACCAGCAGGTCGGGGGACACTGAAGCTTTCTTT.

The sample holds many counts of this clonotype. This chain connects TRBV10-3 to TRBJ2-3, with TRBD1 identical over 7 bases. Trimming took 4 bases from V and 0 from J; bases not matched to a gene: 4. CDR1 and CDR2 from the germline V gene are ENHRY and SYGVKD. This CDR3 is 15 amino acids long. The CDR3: CAISVRGLSTDTQYF. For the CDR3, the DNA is TGTGCCATCAGTGTTAGGGGGCTAAGCACAGATACGCAGTATTTT.

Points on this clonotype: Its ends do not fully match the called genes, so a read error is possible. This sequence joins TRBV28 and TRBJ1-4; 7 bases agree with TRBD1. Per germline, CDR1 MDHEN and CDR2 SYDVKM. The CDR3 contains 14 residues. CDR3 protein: CAGSLGQSNEKLFF. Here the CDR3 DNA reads TGTGCCGGCAGTTTGGGACAGAGTAATGAAAAACTGTTTTTT.

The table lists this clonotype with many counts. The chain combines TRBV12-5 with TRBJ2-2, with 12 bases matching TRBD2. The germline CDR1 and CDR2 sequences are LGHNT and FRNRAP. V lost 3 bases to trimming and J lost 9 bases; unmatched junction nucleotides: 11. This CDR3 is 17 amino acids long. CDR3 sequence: CASGFSPTSGGVRELFF. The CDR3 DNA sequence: TGTGCTAGTGGTTTTAGTCCGACTAGCGGGGGTGTACGGGAGCTGTTTTTT.

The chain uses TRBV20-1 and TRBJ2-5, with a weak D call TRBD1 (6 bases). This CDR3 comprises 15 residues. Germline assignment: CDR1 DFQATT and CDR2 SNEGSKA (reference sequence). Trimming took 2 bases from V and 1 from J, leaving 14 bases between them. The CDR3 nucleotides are TGCAGTGCTAGACCCCTTGGACAGCCCCAAGAGACCCAGTACTTC. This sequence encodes CSARPLGQPQETQYF.

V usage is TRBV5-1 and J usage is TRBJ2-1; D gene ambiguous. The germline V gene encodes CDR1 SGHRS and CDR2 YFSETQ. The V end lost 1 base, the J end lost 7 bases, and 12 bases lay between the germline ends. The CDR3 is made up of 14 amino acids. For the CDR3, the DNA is TGCGCCAGCAGCTTGTTTGGTACCGAGAATGAGCAGTTCTTC. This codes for CASSLFGTENEQFF.

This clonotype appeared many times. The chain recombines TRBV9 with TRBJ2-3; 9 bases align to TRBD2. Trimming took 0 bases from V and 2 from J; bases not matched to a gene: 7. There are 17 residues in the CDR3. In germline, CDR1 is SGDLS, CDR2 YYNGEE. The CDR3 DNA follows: TGTGCCAGCAGCGTAGACCCCAGCGGGGGGTACACAGATACGCAGTATTTT. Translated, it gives CASSVDPSGGYTDTQYF.